These 9 T cell receptor beta chains share one sample of origin, sequenced in a study of regulatory T cells in long-lasting Graves disease. Time point here: persistent/refractory GD, antithyroid drugs over 5 years with positive TRAb. The TCR library used RNA extracted from PBMCs. In building TCR beta libraries, iRepertoire HTBI primers were used together with Arm-PCR of CDR3 regions. TCRdb re-called the multiplex PCR reads with MiXCR, one entry per CDR3 protein. The table shows 300,000 or so distinct CDR3 sequences, with 15% to 20% occurring only once. The sample in question was peripheral blood mononuclear cells (PBMCs), obtained when the disease was refractory, from a patient treated with antithyroid drugs. The receptors here all came from a female donor with Graves disease.

This clonotype has just a few counts. This chain uses TRBV7-2 with TRBJ2-1; 12 nucleotides align to TRBD2. V lost 0 bases to trimming and J lost 7 bases; unmatched junction nucleotides: 13. Germline V lookup: CDR1 SGHTA, CDR2 FQGNSA. The CDR3 has 19 amino acids. CDR3 sequence reads: CASSLAWASGRALSNEQFF. CDR3 sequence (DNA): TGTGCCAGCAGCTTAGCGTGGGCTAGCGGGAGGGCCCTGTCAAATGAGCAGTTCTTC.

This chain connects TRBV7-9 to TRBJ2-2; no clear D gene. CDR3 length equals 16 residues. Germline assignment: CDR1 SEHNR and CDR2 FQNEAQ (reference sequence). The V gene lost 5 bases and the J gene lost 2 bases, with 15 bases spanning the gap. CDR3 loop: CASSPSPGFNTGELFF. DNA of the CDR3: TGTGCCAGCAGCCCCAGCCCAGGCTTTAACACCGGGGAGCTGTTTTTT.

This chain joins TRBV7-2 and TRBJ1-1; D is ambiguous. The CDR3 is 14 residues long. V was clipped by 6 bases and J by 1 base, with 12 bases between them. Per the germline V gene, CDR1 is SGHTA and CDR2 is FQGNSA. The CDR3 is CASSRQARNTEAFF. Written as DNA, the CDR3 is TGTGCCAGCAGTCGTCAGGCGAGGAACACTGAAGCTTTCTTT.

The chain couples TRBV7-2 to TRBJ1-3, with a possible D match to TRBD1 (5 bases). CDR3 length: 16 residues. V gave up 1 base and J gave up 2 bases, with 12 bases separating them. Germline values: CDR1 SGHTA, CDR2 FQGNSA. CDR3 loop: CASSLEPGFAGNTIYF. In DNA form, the CDR3 reads TGTGCCAGCAGCTTAGAGCCAGGGTTCGCTGGAAACACCATATATTTT.

This clonotype was counted many times. The V call is TRBV7-2, the J call TRBJ1-5, with a tentative D call TRBD1 (6 bases). The CDR3 consists of 15 residues. CDR1 and CDR2 (germline): SGHTA, FQGNSA. Trimming stripped 1 base from V and 5 bases from J, with 12 bases between. DNA for the CDR3: TGTGCCAGCAGCTTAGTTTGGCAGGGGTATCAGCCCCAGCATTTT. Residues: CASSLVWQGYQPQHF.

The chain couples TRBV19 to TRBJ1-1, with 8 positions matching TRBD1. Germline V gene data show CDR1 as LNHDA and CDR2 as SQIVND (reference sequence). The CDR3 consists of 14 residues. The V and J ends lost 5 bases and 4 bases, in that order; junction bases with no gene match: 6. For the CDR3, the DNA is TGTGCCAGTAGTGACAGGGGTGGAGCCACTGAAGCTTTCTTT. This encodes CASSDRGGATEAFF. Full variable domain (rest looked up from reference TRBV19 and TRBJ1-1): DGGITQSPKYLFRKEGQNVTLSCEQNLNHDAMYWYRQDPGQGLRLIYYSQIVNDFQKGDIAEGYSVSREKKESFPLTVTSAQKNPTAFYLCASSDRGGATEAFFGQGTRLTVV.

The chain has TRBV19 and TRBJ1-5; no firm D call. CDR3 length equals 13 residues. Trimming took 4 bases from V and 5 from J, leaving 9 bases between them. CDR1 and CDR2 from the germline V gene are LNHDA and SQIVND (reference sequence). The DNA of the CDR3 is TGTGCCAGTAGTAGGGTGGGCCATCAGCCCCAGCATTTT. It codes for CASSRVGHQPQHF.

In its sample, this clonotype was seen many times. The CDR3 bases are TGCGCCAGCAGCATTAGCGGGACGTACGAGCAGTACTTC. Residues: CASSISGTYEQYF. The rearrangement uses TRBV5-1 and TRBJ2-7; TRBD2 matches 8 bases. Germline V gives CDR1 SGHRS, CDR2 YFSETQ. The CDR3 runs to 13 residues. J lost 4 bases, V lost 4 bases, and 4 bases had no gene match.

There are many counts of this clonotype. This sequence joins TRBV2 and TRBJ1-6; 7 bases map to TRBD1. The CDR3 is 14 amino acids. CDR1 and CDR2 from the germline V gene are SNHLY and FYNNEI. V dropped 7 bases and J dropped 8; count of bases not matched to a gene: 8. CDR3: CASTWGQKYSPLHF. The CDR3 DNA reads as TGTGCCAGCACCTGGGGACAGAAGTATTCACCCCTCCACTTT.